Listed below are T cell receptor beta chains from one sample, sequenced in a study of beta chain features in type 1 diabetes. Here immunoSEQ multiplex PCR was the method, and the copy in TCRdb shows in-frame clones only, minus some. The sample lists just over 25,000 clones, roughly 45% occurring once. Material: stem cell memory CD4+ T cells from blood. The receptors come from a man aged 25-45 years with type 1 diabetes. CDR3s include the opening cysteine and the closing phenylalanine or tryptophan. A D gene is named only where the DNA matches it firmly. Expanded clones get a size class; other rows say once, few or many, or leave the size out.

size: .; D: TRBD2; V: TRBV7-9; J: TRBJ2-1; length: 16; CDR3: CASSPTQGGATNEQFF; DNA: TGTGCCAGCAGCCCGACTCAGGGAGGGGCTACAAATGAGCAGTTCTTC
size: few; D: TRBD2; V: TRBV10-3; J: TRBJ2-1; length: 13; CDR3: CAISGLAANEQFF; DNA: TGTGCCATCAGTGGACTAGCGGCCAATGAGCAGTTCTTC
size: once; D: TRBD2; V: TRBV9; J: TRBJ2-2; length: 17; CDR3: CASSVVRGRANTGELFF; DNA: TGTGCCAGCAGCGTAGTCCGGGGGAGGGCGAACACCGGGGAGCTGTTTTTT
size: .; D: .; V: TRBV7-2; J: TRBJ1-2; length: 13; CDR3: CASSADRNYGYTF; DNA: TGTGCCAGCAGCGCCGACAGGAACTATGGCTACACCTTC
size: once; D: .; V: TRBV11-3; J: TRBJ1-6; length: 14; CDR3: CASSLARNNSPLHF; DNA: TGTGCCAGCAGCTTAGCGAGAAATAATTCACCCCTCCACTTT
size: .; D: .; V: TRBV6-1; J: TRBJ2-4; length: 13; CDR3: CASSLPSKNIQYF; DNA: TGTGCCAGCAGTCTACCTTCCAAAAACATTCAGTACTTC
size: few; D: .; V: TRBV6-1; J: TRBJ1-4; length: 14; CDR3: CASSAGATNEKLFF; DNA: TGTGCCAGCAGTGCAGGGGCAACTAATGAAAAACTGTTTTTT
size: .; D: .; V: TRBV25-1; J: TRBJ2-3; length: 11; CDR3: CASSITDTQYF; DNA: TGTGCCAGCAGCATTACAGATACGCAGTATTTT
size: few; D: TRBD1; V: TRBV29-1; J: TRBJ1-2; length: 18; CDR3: CSVEGLGSSRQGPYGYTF; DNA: TGCAGCGTTGAGGGATTAGGAAGTTCAAGACAGGGCCCCTATGGCTACACCTTC
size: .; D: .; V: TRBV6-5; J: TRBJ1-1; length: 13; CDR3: CASKREVNTEAFF; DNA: TGTGCCAGTAAGCGTGAGGTGAACACTGAAGCTTTCTTT
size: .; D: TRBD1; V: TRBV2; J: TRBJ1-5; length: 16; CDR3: CASSETRTGGGQPQHF; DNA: TGTGCCAGCAGTGAAACGCGGACAGGGGGAGGGCAGCCCCAGCATTTT